These T cell receptor beta chains were read from a single sample in a study of blood T cell repertoires in COVID-19. TCRdb keeps only in-frame clones here, not all; method: immunoSEQ multiplex PCR. Of 250,000 to 300,000 clones listed, 88% are singletons. Sequencing input: peripheral blood. These receptor sequences come from a woman aged 25 to 39 with COVID-19, enrolled during active disease. Each CDR3 is given with its conserved first and last residue. The D gene is left open where the match is weak.

v_gene	j_gene	d_gene	CDR3aa
TRBV27	TRBJ1-4	TRBD1	CASSSPPGQPFF
TRBV4-1	TRBJ1-1	-	CASSQPLGTEAFF
TRBV30	TRBJ1-1	-	CAWSVGYRKNTEAFF
TRBV6-5	TRBJ1-1	TRBD1	CASTGQGGTEAFF
TRBV30	TRBJ2-1	-	CAWSSESTSSYNEQFF
TRBV24-1	TRBJ1-5	-	CAAYRSYSNQPQHF
TRBV15	TRBJ1-5	TRBD1	CATSLQGSNQPQHF
TRBV27	TRBJ2-3	-	CASSSRRTDTQYF
TRBV29-1	TRBJ2-1	TRBD2	CSVAPREGILHNEQFF
TRBV7-9	TRBJ2-1	-	CASSLFQGGYNEQFF
TRBV18	TRBJ2-7	-	CASSSREDHYEWQYF
TRBV3-1/TRBV3-2	TRBJ1-6	TRBD1	CASSQGQGARSPLHF
TRBV28	TRBJ2-7	TRBD2	CASPPSGRAALAGGPGEQYF
TRBV28	TRBJ1-5	-	CASRPRQSNQPQHF
TRBV9	TRBJ1-3	TRBD1	CASSVGDRTALGNTIYF
TRBV27	TRBJ2-1	TRBD2	CASSYGLAGEQFF
TRBV11-3	TRBJ2-3	-	CASSLASVEDTQYF
TRBV2	TRBJ1-4	-	CASKAGIFPNEKLFF
TRBV20-1	TRBJ2-1	TRBD2	CSARGLARNEQFF
TRBV6-5	TRBJ2-1	-	CASRLRGTLYNEQFF
TRBV7-2	TRBJ2-7	-	CASSEVPLASEQYF
TRBV3-1/TRBV3-2	TRBJ2-1	-	CASSPDTRRSLSYNEQFF
TRBV29-1	TRBJ2-3	TRBD1	CSVDRDRGFTDTQYF
TRBV3-1/TRBV3-2	TRBJ1-5	TRBD1	CASSGTGDQPQHF
TRBV4-2	TRBJ1-5	-	CASSLREDQPQHF
TRBV7-3	TRBJ2-5	TRBD1	CASSQTGGQETQYF
TRBV6-1	TRBJ2-7	-	CASSEGKPARVAYEQYF
TRBV7-9	TRBJ2-7	-	CASSSTEKVHEQYF
TRBV7-9	TRBJ1-1	-	CASGRTEAFF
TRBV2	TRBJ1-5	TRBD1	CASSEFYTTGGGYSNQPQHF
TRBV24-1	TRBJ2-2	TRBD2	CATSRGGGTGELFF
TRBV28	TRBJ1-4	-	CASSPSLTNEKLFF